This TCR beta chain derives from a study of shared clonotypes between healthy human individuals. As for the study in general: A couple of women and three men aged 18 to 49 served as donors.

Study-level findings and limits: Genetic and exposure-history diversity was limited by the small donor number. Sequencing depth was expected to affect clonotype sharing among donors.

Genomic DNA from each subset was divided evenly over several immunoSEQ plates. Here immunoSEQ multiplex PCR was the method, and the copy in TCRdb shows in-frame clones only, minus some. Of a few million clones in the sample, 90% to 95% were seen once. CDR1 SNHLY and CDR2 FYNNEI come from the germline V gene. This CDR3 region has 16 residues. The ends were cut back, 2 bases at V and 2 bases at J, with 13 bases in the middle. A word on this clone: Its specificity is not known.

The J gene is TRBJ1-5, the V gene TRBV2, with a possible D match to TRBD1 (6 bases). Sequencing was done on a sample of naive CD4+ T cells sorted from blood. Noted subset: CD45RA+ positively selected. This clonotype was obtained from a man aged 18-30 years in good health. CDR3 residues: CASSEQGPFGNQPQHF. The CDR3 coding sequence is TGTGCCAGCAGTGAACAGGGGCCCTTTGGCAATCAGCCCCAGCATTTT. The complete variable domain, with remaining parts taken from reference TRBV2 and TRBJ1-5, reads EPEVTQTPSHQVTQMGQEVILRCVPISNHLYFYWYRQILGQKVEFLVSFYNNEISEKSEIFDDQFSVERPDGSNFTLKIRSTKLEDSAMYFCASSEQGPFGNQPQHFGDGTRLSIL.